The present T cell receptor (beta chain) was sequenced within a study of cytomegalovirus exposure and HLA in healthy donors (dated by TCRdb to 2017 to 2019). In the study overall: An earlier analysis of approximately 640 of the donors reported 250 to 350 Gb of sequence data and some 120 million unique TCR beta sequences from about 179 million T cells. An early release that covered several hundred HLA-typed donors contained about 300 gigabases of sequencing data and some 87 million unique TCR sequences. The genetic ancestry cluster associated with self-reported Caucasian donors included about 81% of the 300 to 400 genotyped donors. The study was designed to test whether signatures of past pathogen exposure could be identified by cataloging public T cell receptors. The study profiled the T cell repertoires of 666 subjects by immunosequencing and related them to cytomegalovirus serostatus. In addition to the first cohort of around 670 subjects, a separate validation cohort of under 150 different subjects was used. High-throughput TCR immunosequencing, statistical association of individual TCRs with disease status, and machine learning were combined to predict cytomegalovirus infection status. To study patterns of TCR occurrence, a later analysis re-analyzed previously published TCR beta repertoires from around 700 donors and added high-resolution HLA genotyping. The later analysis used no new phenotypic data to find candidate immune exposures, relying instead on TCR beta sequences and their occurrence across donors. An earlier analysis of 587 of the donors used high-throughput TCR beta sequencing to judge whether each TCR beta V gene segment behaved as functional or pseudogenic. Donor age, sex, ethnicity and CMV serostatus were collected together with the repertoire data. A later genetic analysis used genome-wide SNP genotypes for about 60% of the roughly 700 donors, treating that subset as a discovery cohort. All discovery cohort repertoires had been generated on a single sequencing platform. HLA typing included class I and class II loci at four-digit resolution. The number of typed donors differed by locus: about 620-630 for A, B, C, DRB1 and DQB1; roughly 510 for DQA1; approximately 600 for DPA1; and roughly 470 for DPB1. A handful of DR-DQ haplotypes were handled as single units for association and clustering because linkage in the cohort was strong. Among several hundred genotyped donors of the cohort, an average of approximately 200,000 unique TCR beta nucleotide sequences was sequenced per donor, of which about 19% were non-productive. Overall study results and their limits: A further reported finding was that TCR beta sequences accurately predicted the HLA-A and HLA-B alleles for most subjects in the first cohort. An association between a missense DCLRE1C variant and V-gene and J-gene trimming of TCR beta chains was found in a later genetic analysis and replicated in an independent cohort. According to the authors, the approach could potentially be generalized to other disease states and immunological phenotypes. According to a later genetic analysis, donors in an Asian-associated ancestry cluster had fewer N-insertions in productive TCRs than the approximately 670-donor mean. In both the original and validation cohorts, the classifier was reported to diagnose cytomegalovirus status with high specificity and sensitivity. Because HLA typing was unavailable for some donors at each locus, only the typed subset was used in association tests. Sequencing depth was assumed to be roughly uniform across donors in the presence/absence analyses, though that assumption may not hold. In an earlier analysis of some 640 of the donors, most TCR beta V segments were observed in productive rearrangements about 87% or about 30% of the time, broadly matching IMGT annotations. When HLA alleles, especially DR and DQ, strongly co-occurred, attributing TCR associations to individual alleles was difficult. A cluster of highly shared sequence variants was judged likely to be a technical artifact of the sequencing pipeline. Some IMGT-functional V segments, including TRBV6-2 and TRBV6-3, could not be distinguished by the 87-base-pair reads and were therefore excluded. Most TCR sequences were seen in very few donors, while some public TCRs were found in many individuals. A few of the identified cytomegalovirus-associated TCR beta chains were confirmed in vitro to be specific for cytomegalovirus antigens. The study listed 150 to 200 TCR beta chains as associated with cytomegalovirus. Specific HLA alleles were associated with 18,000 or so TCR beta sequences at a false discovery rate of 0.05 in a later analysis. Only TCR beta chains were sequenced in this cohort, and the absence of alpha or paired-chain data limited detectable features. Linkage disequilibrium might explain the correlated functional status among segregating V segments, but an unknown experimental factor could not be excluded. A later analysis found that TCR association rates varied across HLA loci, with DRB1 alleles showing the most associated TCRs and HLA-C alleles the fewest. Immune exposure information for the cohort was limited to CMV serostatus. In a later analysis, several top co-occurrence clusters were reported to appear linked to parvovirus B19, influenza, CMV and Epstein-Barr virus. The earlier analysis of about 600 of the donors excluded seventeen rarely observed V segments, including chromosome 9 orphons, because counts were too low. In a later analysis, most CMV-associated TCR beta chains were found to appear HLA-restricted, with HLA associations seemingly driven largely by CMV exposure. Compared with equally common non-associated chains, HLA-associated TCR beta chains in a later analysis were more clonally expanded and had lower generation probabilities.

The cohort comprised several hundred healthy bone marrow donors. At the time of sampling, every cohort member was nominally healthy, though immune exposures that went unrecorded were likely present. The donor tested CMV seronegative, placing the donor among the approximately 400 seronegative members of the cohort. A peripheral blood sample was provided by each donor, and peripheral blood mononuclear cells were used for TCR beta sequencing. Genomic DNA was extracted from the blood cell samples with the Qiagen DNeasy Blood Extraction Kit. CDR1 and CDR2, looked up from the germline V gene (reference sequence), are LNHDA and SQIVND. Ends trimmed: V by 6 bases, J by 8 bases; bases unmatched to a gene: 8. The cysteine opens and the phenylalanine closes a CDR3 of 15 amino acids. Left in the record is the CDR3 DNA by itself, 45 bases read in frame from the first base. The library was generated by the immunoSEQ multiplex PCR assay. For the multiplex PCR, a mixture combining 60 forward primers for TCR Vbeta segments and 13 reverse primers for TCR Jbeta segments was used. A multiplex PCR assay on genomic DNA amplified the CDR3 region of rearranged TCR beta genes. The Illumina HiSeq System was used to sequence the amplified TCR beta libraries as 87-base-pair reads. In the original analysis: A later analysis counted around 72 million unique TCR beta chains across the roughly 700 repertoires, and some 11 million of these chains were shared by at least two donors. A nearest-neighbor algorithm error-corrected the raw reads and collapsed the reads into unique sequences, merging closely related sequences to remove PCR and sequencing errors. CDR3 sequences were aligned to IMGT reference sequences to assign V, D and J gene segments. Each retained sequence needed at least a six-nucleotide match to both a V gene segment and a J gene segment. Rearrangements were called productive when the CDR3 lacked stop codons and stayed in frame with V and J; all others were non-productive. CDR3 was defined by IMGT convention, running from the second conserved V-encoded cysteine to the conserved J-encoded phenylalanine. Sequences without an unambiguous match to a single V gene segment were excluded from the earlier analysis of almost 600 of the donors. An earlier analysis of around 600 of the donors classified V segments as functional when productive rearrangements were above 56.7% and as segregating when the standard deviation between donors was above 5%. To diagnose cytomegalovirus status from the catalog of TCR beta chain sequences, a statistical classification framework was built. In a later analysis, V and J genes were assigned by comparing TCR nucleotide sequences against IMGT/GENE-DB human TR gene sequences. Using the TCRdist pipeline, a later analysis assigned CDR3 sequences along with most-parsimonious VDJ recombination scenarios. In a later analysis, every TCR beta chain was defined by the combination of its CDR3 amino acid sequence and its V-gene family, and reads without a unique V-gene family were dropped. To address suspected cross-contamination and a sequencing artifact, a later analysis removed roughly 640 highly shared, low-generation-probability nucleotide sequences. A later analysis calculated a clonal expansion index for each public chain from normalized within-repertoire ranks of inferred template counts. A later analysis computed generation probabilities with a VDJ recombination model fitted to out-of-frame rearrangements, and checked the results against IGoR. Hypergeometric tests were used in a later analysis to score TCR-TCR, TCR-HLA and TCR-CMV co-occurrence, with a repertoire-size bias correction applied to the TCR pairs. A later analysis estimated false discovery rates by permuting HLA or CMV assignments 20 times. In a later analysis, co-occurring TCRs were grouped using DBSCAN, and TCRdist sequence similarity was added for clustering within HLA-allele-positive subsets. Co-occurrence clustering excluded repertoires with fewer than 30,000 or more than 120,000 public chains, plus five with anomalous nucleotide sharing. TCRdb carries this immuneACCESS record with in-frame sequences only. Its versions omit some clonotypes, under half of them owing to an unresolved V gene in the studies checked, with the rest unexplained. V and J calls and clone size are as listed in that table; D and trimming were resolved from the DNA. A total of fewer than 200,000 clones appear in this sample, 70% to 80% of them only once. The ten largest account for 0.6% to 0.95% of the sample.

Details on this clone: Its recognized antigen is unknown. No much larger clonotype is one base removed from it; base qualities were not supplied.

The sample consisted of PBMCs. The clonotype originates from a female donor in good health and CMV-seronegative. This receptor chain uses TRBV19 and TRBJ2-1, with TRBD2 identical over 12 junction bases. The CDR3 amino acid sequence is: CASRRSSGRADEQFF. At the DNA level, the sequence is TGTGCCAGTAGGAGATCTAGCGGGAGGGCCGATGAGCAGTTCTTC.